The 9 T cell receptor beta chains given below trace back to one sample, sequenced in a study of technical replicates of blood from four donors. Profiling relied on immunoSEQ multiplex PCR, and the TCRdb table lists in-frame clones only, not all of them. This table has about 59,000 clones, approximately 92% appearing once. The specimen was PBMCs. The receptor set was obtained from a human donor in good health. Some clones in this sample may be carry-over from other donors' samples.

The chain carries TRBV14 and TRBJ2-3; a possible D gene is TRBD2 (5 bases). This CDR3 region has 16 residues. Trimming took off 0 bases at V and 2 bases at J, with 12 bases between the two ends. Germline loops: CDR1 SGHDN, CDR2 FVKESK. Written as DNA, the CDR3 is TGTGCCAGCAGCCAAGATGAGGGAAGTAACACAGATACGCAGTATTTT. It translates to CASSQDEGSNTDTQYF.

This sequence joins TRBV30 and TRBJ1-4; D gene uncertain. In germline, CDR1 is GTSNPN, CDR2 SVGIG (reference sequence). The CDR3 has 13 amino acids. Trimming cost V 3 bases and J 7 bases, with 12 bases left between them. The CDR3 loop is CAWSKRTGEKLFF. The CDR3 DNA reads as TGTGCCTGGAGCAAACGGACTGGTGAAAAACTGTTTTTT.

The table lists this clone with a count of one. The CDR3 is CASSEVTTGELFF. The DNA of the CDR3 is TGTGCCAGCAGTGAGGTCACTACCGGGGAGCTGTTTTTT. This chain links TRBV25-1 with TRBJ2-2; no definite D call. CDR3 length equals 13 residues. CDR1 and CDR2 from the germline V gene are MGHDK and SYGVNS. Trimming took 3 bases from V and 5 from J, leaving 7 bases between them.

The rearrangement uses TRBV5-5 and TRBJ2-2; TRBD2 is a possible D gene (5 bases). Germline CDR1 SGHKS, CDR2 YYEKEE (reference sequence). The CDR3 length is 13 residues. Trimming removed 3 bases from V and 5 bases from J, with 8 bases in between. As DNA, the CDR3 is TGTGCCAGCAGCTCTAGCTCGACCGGGGAGCTGTTTTTT. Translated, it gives CASSSSSTGELFF.

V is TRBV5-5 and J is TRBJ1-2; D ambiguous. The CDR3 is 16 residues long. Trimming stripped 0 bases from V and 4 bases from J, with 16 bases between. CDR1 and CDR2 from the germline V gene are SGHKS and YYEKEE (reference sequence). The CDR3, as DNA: TGTGCCAGCAGCTTGGCCGCGGCGCCTGGAGGCTATGGCTACACCTTC. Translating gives CASSLAAAPGGYGYTF.

The CDR3 loop reads CASSPPGGGEKLFF. CDR3 DNA: TGTGCCAGCAGCCCACCGGGAGGAGGTGAAAAACTGTTTTTT. The chain carries TRBV7-9 and TRBJ1-4, with D hard to call. CDR1 SEHNR and CDR2 FQNEAQ come from the germline V gene (reference sequence). This CDR3 has 14 amino acids. Trimming removed 5 bases at V and 7 bases at J, with 14 bases between.

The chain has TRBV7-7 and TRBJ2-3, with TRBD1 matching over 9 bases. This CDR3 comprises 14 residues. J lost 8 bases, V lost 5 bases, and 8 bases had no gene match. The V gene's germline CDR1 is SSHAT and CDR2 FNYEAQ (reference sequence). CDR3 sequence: CASSPRDRETTQYF. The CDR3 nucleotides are TGTGCCAGCAGCCCCCGGGACAGGGAAACTACGCAGTATTTT.

The CDR3 region has the DNA TGCGCCAGCAGCTTGGACCCAGGGCGGACAGATACGCAGTATTTT. Amino acid sequence: CASSLDPGRTDTQYF. This rearrangement joins TRBV5-1 to TRBJ2-3; perhaps TRBD1 as D (5 bases). V was trimmed by 0 bases and J by 3 bases, leaving 11 bases between them. CDR1 and CDR2 from the germline V gene are SGHRS and YFSETQ. CDR3 length equals 15 residues.

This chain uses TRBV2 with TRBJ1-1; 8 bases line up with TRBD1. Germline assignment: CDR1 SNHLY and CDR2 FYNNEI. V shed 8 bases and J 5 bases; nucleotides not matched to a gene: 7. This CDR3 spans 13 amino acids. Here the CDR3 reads CASSSTGVTEAFF. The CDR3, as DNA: TGTGCCAGCTCCTCGACAGGGGTGACTGAAGCTTTCTTT.